These 10 T cell receptor beta chains were all obtained from the same sample, sequenced in a study of T cells in Graves' hyperthyroidism and ophthalmopathy. Using RNA transcripts as the source, TCR beta CDR3 regions were amplified. An initial round of RT-PCR targeting the TCR CDR3 relied on the HTBI primer set. MiXCR was run by TCRdb on the multiplex PCR reads, yielding one entry per CDR3 protein. In the table there are about 520,000 distinct CDR3 sequences, roughly 24% of which are singletons. The specimen was blood. The origin of the receptors is a woman aged 25 to 39 with Graves' ophthalmopathy.

This clonotype was observed many times. This rearrangement joins TRBV14 to TRBJ2-5; D remains unclear. Trimming took off 1 base at V and 1 base at J, with 10 bases between the two ends. CDR3 length: 15 residues. From germline, CDR1 is SGHDN and CDR2 FVKESK. Written as DNA, the CDR3 is TGTGCCAGCAGCCAAGCGAGAGACTTCCAAGAGACCCAGTACTTC. As protein: CASSQARDFQETQYF.

This clonotype was found many times. The chain links TRBV6-2 or TRBV6-3 to TRBJ1-1; D perhaps matches TRBD1 (5 bases). The V gene's germline CDR1 is MNHEY and CDR2 SVGEGT. V was clipped by 5 bases and J by 4 bases, with 17 bases between them. The CDR3 has 15 residues. CDR3 bases: TGTGCCAGCAGTCCAGTCCGGAGGGACGTCACTGAAGCTTTCTTT. It translates to CASSPVRRDVTEAFF.

This chain connects TRBV29-1 to TRBJ2-5; D is unresolved. This CDR3 has 13 residues. V lost 5 bases and J lost 1, with 11 bases in between. Germline-derived CDR1 and CDR2 are SQVTM and ANQGSEA. The CDR3 protein is CSVTWAVQETQYF. The CDR3, as DNA: TGCAGCGTTACATGGGCAGTCCAAGAGACCCAGTACTTC.

This clonotype has ten or more counts. V gene TRBV29-1 combines with J gene TRBJ2-6; unclear D gene. The germline V gene has CDR1 SQVTM and CDR2 ANQGSEA. This CDR3 contains 14 residues. V dropped 2 bases and J dropped 1 base, with 6 bases sitting between them. CDR3 DNA: TGCAGCGTTGAATCGAATTCTGGGGCCAACGTCCTGACTTTC. Translation gives CSVESNSGANVLTF.

Concerning this clonotype itself: This sequence may be a read error, since a much larger clone differs from it by one base. This chain connects TRBV6-4 to TRBJ2-5; either TRBD1 or TRBD2 may supply D (5 bases each). The germline CDR1 and CDR2 sequences are MRHNA and SNTAGT. The CDR3 runs 15 residues. CDR3 DNA: TGTGCCAGCAGCCCACGAGGGGCCCCCCAAGGGACCCAGTACTTC. It yields the protein CASSPRGAPQGTQYF.

This clonotype has at least ten counts. This may be a read error, as it is one base from a much larger clone. The chain links TRBV12-3 or TRBV12-4 to TRBJ2-5, with TRBD1 as a possible D gene (6 bases). The CDR3 has 17 amino acids. CDR3 in amino acids: CASRKGGYVSLMETKYF. The CDR3 bases are TGTGCCAGCAGGAAAGGGGGTTACGTAAGTTTGATGGAGACCAAGTACTTC.

This rearrangement joins TRBV20-1 to TRBJ1-5, with unresolved D. The CDR3 loop spans 14 amino acids. From germline, CDR1 is DFQATT and CDR2 SNEGSKA (reference sequence). Trimming cost V 5 bases and J 0 bases, with 11 bases left between them. CDR3 in DNA: TGCAGTGCTGCAGACGGAAATAGCAATCAGCCCCAGCATTTT. This gives the protein CSAADGNSNQPQHF.

As for this clonotype: A much larger clone sits a single nucleotide away, making a read error possible. The rearrangement joins TRBV30 to TRBJ2-7; D gene unclear. This CDR3 contains 11 residues. Trimming left V 0 bases short and J 4 bases short, with 4 bases between. Germline V gene sequence: CDR1 GTSNPN, CDR2 SVGIG (reference sequence). The CDR3 loop reads CAWSVDYEQYF. The CDR3 DNA reads TGTGCCTGGAGTGTAGATTACGAGCAGTACTTC.

The chain joins TRBV4-1 to TRBJ1-5; D is unclear. The V gene lost 0 bases and the J gene lost 6 bases, with 0 bases spanning the gap. CDR3 length: 11 residues. Looked up from germline, CDR1 is MGHRA and CDR2 is YSYEKL. In DNA form, the CDR3 reads TGCGCCAGCAGCCAAGATCAGCCCCAGCATTTT. Translated, it gives CASSQDQPQHF.

In its sample, this clonotype was seen a few times. The chain has TRBV28 and TRBJ2-6; D possibly corresponds to TRBD1 (5 bases). The CDR3 has 17 amino acids. V dropped 6 bases and J dropped 0 bases, with 15 bases sitting between them. The germline V gene has CDR1 MDHEN and CDR2 SYDVKM. The CDR3 protein is CASRDAGISSGANVLTF. CDR3 nucleotides: TGTGCCAGCAGAGACGCAGGGATTAGCTCTGGGGCCAACGTCCTGACTTTC.